The next 27 T cell receptor beta chains were all read from a single sample in a study of cytomegalovirus exposure and HLA in healthy donors. Primers included in the PCR were 60 Vbeta and 13 Jbeta primers. Using immunoSEQ multiplex PCR, the repertoire was profiled, and TCRdb retains in-frame clones only, with some absent. Listed are some 120,000 clones; roughly 2% falls within the top ten. Material for sequencing was PBMCs. The source of these receptors is a woman between 55 and 75 years old in good health and CMV-seronegative.

This chain connects TRBV4-1 to TRBJ1-5; 8 nucleotides line up with TRBD1. Germline CDR1 and CDR2: MGHRA and YSYEKL. The junction had 10 bases not matched to a gene; V was cut back by 1 base and J by 5 bases. CDR3 length equals 17 residues. The CDR3: CASSQVSFSRGHQPQHF. The CDR3 DNA is TGCGCCAGCAGCCAAGTTTCTTTCTCCAGGGGGCATCAGCCCCAGCATTTT.

The chain uses TRBV6-6 and TRBJ1-4; D may be TRBD1 (5 bases). This CDR3 comprises 15 residues. The V end was cut by 2 bases, the J end by 0 bases, with 7 bases between. Germline CDR1 reads MNHNY; CDR2 reads SVGAGI (reference sequence). The CDR3 reads CASSYRRATNEKLFF. In DNA, the CDR3 is TGTGCCAGCAGTTACCGCAGGGCAACTAATGAAAAACTGTTTTTT.

Written as DNA, the CDR3 is TGCGCCAGCAGCTTCGGGACTAGCGGGGGGGATACGCAGTATTTT. It is translated as CASSFGTSGGDTQYF. J is TRBJ2-3 and V is TRBV5-1; 15 nucleotides line up with TRBD2. This CDR3 spans 15 amino acids. Germline V gene lookup returns CDR1 SGHRS and CDR2 YFSETQ. Trimming at V came to 2 bases and at J to 6 bases, leaving 1 base not matched to a gene.

The chain joins TRBV9 to TRBJ1-2, with D uncertain. This CDR3 has 15 residues. The V gene lost 0 bases and the J gene lost 6 bases, with 15 bases spanning the gap. Germline CDR1 reads SGDLS; CDR2 reads YYNGEE. Here the CDR3 DNA reads TGTGCCAGCAGCGTAGGGGCAGCCACGATGGATGGCTACACCTTC. It yields the protein CASSVGAATMDGYTF.

Comment on this clone: The same CDR3 can be traced to other DNA sequences in this sample. J is TRBJ2-7 and V is TRBV27; 11 bases fit TRBD1. J lost 2 bases, V lost 6 bases, and 3 bases had no gene match. This CDR3 contains 14 residues. Germline V gene lookup returns CDR1 MNHEY and CDR2 SMNVEV (reference sequence). Here the CDR3 reads CASSRTGGAYEQYF. The DNA for the CDR3 is TGTGCCAGCAGCAGGACAGGGGGCGCCTACGAGCAGTACTTC.

Turning to this clone: Germline is not matched at one junction end, which may reflect a read error. The chain employs TRBV15 and TRBJ2-7; D ambiguous. The CDR3 contains 12 residues. Germline lookup yields CDR1 LNHNV and CDR2 YYDKDF (reference sequence). The CDR3 here is CATSRDHTRQYF. DNA of the CDR3: TGTGCCACCAGCCGAGACCATACGAGGCAGTACTTC.

V gene TRBV10-2 combines with J gene TRBJ1-2; D gene unclear. This CDR3 has 12 residues. Germline loops: CDR1 WSHSY, CDR2 SAAADI. The V end was cut by 4 bases, the J end by 7 bases, with 10 bases between. The CDR3 DNA sequence: TGCGCCAGCAGTGGACATTCAAGTGGCTACACCTTC. This codes for CASSGHSSGYTF.

This chain links TRBV5-4 with TRBJ2-1; a possible D gene is TRBD2 (6 bases). This CDR3 region has 15 residues. Trimming shortened V by 0 bases and J by 6 bases, and 13 bases separated the two germline ends. Germline CDR1 and CDR2: SGHNT and YYREEE (reference sequence). CDR3 sequence (DNA): TGTGCCAGCAGCTTGGGGGGGGTGGGCGGCAATGAGCAGTTCTTC. Encoded protein: CASSLGGVGGNEQFF.

The chain is built from TRBV6-5 and TRBJ1-4; TRBD1 matches 8 bases. The CDR3 has 15 amino acids. Germline V gene lookup returns CDR1 MNHEY and CDR2 SVGAGI. With 6 bases clipped from V and 6 bases from J, the junction kept 9 bases outside the gene matches. The DNA for the CDR3 is TGTGCCAGCAGGCCGGACAGGGATTGGGATGAAAAACTGTTTTTT. Protein sequence: CASRPDRDWDEKLFF.

This chain connects TRBV27 to TRBJ1-6, with 7 bases aligning to TRBD1. The germline V gene encodes CDR1 MNHEY and CDR2 SMNVEV (reference sequence). Trimming cost V 7 bases and J 4 bases; bases outside gene matches: 4. This CDR3 comprises 14 residues. CDR3 coding DNA: TGTGCCAGCAACCTCAGGGGGTATAATTCACCCCTCCACTTT. As protein: CASNLRGYNSPLHF.

This chain uses TRBV11-2 with TRBJ2-5; tentatively, D is TRBD2 (5 bases). Germline V gene lookup returns CDR1 SGHAT and CDR2 FQNNGV. The CDR3 is made up of 17 amino acids. V was shortened by 2 bases and J by 2 bases, with 18 bases between the two germline ends. CDR3 sequence reads: CASSLRLGKGSQETQYF. CDR3 DNA: TGTGCCAGCAGCTTACGACTCGGGAAGGGTAGTCAAGAGACCCAGTACTTC.

The chain couples TRBV6-1 to TRBJ2-3, with a possible D match to TRBD1 (6 bases). This CDR3 has 14 amino acids. Looked up from germline, CDR1 is MNHNS and CDR2 is SASEGT. The V end was cut by 3 bases, the J end by 7 bases, with 14 bases between. The CDR3 region is CASSDVPDRNTQYF. DNA for the CDR3: TGTGCCAGCAGTGATGTCCCCGACAGGAATACGCAGTATTTT.

The V call is TRBV2, the J call TRBJ2-2; D is undetermined. Trimming shortened V by 0 bases and J by 0 bases, and 2 bases separated the two germline ends. Germline values: CDR1 SNHLY, CDR2 FYNNEI. The CDR3 is 14 amino acids. The DNA of the CDR3 is TGTGCCAGCAGTGAAGCCACGAACACCGGGGAGCTGTTTTTT. It is translated as CASSEATNTGELFF. Based on the CDR3 plus reference TRBV2 and TRBJ2-2, the full variable domain is EPEVTQTPSHQVTQMGQEVILRCVPISNHLYFYWYRQILGQKVEFLVSFYNNEISEKSEIFDDQFSVERPDGSNFTLKIRSTKLEDSAMYFCASSEATNTGELFFGEGSRLTVL.

The chain links TRBV2 to TRBJ1-1; TRBD1 matches at 7 bases. This CDR3 is built from 15 residues. V shed 6 bases, J shed 4 bases, and the junction held 11 bases outside the gene matches. Germline CDR1 reads SNHLY; CDR2 reads FYNNEI. CDR3 protein: CASSRRGQVGTEAFF. The DNA for the CDR3 is TGTGCCAGCAGCCGAAGGGGGCAAGTCGGCACTGAAGCTTTCTTT.

This chain joins TRBV10-2 and TRBJ2-7; TRBD2 might be the D (7 bases). Trimming shortened V by 7 bases and J by 3 bases, and 13 bases separated the two germline ends. Germline CDR1 is WSHSY and CDR2 is SAAADI. The CDR3 runs 13 residues. CDR3 nucleotides: TGCGCCAGCATTGGAAGGGGGGGCTACGAGCAGTACTTC. Translated, it gives CASIGRGGYEQYF.

The chain joins TRBV18 to TRBJ2-7; a possible D gene is TRBD2 (5 bases). From germline, CDR1 is KGHSH and CDR2 LQKENI. Trimming cost V 2 bases and J 0 bases, with 20 bases left between them. The CDR3 consists of 18 residues. For the CDR3, the DNA is TGTGCCAGCTCACCAAATCCTGTCCGGCAAGGGAGCTCCTACGAGCAGTACTTC. Translating it yields CASSPNPVRQGSSYEQYF.

The rearrangement links TRBV10-1 to TRBJ2-7, with 15 bases identical to TRBD2. Trimming took 6 bases from V and 5 from J; bases not matched to a gene: 11. The length of the CDR3 is 17 residues. CDR1 is WNHNN and CDR2 is SYGVQD in the germline V gene (reference sequence). The CDR3 sequence: CASRSGTSGRKLHEQYF. CDR3 DNA sequence: TGCGCCAGCAGATCCGGGACTAGCGGGAGGAAGCTGCACGAGCAGTACTTC.

This chain connects TRBV11-2 to TRBJ2-5; 12 nucleotides align to TRBD1. Germline values: CDR1 SGHAT, CDR2 FQNNGV. There are 16 residues in the CDR3. J was trimmed by 11 bases and V by 6 bases; bases with no gene match: 16. The CDR3 protein is CASRDAYGTGGAGQYF. CDR3 DNA: TGTGCCAGCAGGGACGCTTACGGGACAGGGGGCGCGGGGCAGTACTTC.

The gene calls are TRBV2 and TRBJ2-7; the D gene is possibly TRBD2 (5 bases). This CDR3 has 14 amino acids. Per germline, CDR1 SNHLY and CDR2 FYNNEI. V lost 8 bases and J lost 0, with 14 bases in between. CDR3: CASGWYEGSYEQYF. CDR3 coding DNA: TGTGCCAGCGGATGGTATGAGGGCTCCTACGAGCAGTACTTC. The variable domain in full, completed from reference TRBV2 and TRBJ2-7, reads EPEVTQTPSHQVTQMGQEVILRCVPISNHLYFYWYRQILGQKVEFLVSFYNNEISEKSEIFDDQFSVERPDGSNFTLKIRSTKLEDSAMYFCASGWYEGSYEQYFGPGTRLTVT.

V is TRBV4-1 and J is TRBJ1-2; tentative D call: TRBD1 (5 bases). Per germline, CDR1 MGHRA and CDR2 YSYEKL. The CDR3 has 17 residues. V was cut by 2 bases and J by 4 bases, with 20 bases left in between. The CDR3 nucleotides read TGCGCCAGCAGCCAATTTGCTTTGGGGGGAGGCGGCTATGGCTACACCTTC. It specifies CASSQFALGGGGYGYTF.

This chain connects TRBV7-8 to TRBJ2-7; 9 bases align to TRBD2. Germline trimming cut 3 bases from V and 2 bases from J; bases unmatched to any gene: 11. Germline CDR1 reads SGHVS; CDR2 reads FQNEAQ. This CDR3 has 17 residues. The chain's CDR3 is CASSFFWLAGHPYEQYF. For the CDR3, the DNA is TGTGCCAGCAGCTTTTTTTGGCTAGCGGGGCACCCCTACGAGCAGTACTTC.

The V gene is TRBV6-5, the J gene TRBJ1-6; possibly TRBD1 for D (5 bases). The CDR3 sequence is 16 residues long. CDR1 MNHEY and CDR2 SVGAGI come from the germline V gene. Trimming removed 2 bases from V and 0 bases from J, with 8 bases in between. The CDR3: CASSYGGTSYNSPLHF. CDR3 nucleotide sequence: TGTGCCAGCAGTTACGGAGGGACCTCCTATAATTCACCCCTCCACTTT.

The genes are TRBV30 and TRBJ2-7; perhaps TRBD2 as D (5 bases). The CDR3 sequence is 16 residues long. CDR1 and CDR2 (germline): GTSNPN, SVGIG (reference sequence). V was shortened by 3 bases and J by 2 bases, with 20 bases between the two germline ends. CDR3 loop: CAWREGSSLTTYEQYF. The DNA of the CDR3 is TGTGCCTGGAGAGAGGGTTCTAGCCTAACGACCTACGAGCAGTACTTC.

CDR3 region: CASSNSASSSYNEQFF. Here the CDR3 DNA reads TGTGCCAGCAGCAATAGCGCCTCTAGCTCCTACAATGAGCAGTTCTTC. J is TRBJ2-1 and V is TRBV11-2; D might be TRBD2 (5 bases). There are 16 residues in the CDR3. Per the germline V gene, CDR1 is SGHAT and CDR2 is FQNNGV. V lost 5 bases and J 0 bases, leaving 14 bases between the germline ends.

The V and J genes are TRBV6-6 and TRBJ2-5, with D perhaps TRBD2 (5 bases). Per germline, CDR1 MNHNY and CDR2 SVGAGI (reference sequence). This CDR3 has 14 residues. V lost 6 bases to trimming and J lost 2 bases, with 13 bases between them. The CDR3 nucleotides read TGTGCCAGCAGCCTCCGGACTGGACAAGAGACCCAGTACTTC. Protein sequence: CASSLRTGQETQYF.

The V gene is TRBV27, the J gene TRBJ2-7; the match to TRBD1 covers 8 bases. This CDR3 comprises 13 residues. Looked up from germline, CDR1 is MNHEY and CDR2 is SMNVEV (reference sequence). Trimming took 6 bases from V and 3 from J; bases not matched to a gene: 4. The CDR3 nucleotides read TGTGCCAGCAGGCCCGGACAGGGCTACGAGCAGTACTTC. Translated: CASRPGQGYEQYF.

The chain recombines TRBV6-1 with TRBJ1-5, with D possibly being TRBD1 (5 bases). V lost 7 bases to trimming and J lost 1 base, with 14 bases between them. Germline CDR1 and CDR2: MNHNS and SASEGT. The CDR3 covers 15 residues. CDR3 residues: CASNGGETSNQPQHF. CDR3 nucleotide sequence: TGTGCCAGCAATGGGGGGGAGACGAGCAATCAGCCCCAGCATTTT.